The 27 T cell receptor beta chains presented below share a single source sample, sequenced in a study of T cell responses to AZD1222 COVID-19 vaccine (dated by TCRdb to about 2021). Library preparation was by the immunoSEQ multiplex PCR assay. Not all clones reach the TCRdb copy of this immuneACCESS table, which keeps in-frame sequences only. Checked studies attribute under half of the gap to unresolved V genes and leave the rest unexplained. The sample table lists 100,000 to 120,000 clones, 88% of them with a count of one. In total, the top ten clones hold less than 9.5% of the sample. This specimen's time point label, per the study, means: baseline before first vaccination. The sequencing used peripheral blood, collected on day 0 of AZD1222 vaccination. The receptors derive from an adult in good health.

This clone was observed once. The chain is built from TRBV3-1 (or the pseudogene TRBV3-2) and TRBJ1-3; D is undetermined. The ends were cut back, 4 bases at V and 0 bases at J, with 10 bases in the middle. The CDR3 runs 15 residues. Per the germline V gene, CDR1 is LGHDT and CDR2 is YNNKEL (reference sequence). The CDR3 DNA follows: TGTGCCAGCAGCCCATCGACCGACTCTGGAAACACCATATATTTT. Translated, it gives CASSPSTDSGNTIYF.

CDR3 sequence reads: CASSPNKGTSGNQPQHF. The DNA of the CDR3 is TGCGCCAGCAGTCCAAACAAGGGGACTTCTGGCAATCAGCCCCAGCATTTT. This chain joins TRBV10-2 and TRBJ1-5; perhaps TRBD1 as D (5 bases). The CDR3 spans 17 residues. Between the trimmed V and J ends, which lost 5 bases and 2 bases, there was a span of 19 bases. The germline V gene encodes CDR1 WSHSY and CDR2 SAAADI.

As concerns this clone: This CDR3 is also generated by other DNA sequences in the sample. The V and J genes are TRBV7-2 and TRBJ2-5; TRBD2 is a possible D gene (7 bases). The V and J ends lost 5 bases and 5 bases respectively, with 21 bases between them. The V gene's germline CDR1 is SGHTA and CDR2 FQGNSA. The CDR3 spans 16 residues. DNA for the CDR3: TGTGCCAGCAGCCCGGGGGGCGCGGGGGTTGGGGAGACCCAGTACTTC. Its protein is CASSPGGAGVGETQYF.

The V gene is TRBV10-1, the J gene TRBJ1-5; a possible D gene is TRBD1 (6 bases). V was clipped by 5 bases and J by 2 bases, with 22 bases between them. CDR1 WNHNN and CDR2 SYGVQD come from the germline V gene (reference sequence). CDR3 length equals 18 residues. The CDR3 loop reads CASSSGHEGRLGNQPQHF. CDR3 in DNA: TGCGCCAGCAGTTCGGGACACGAAGGACGCCTAGGCAATCAGCCCCAGCATTTT.

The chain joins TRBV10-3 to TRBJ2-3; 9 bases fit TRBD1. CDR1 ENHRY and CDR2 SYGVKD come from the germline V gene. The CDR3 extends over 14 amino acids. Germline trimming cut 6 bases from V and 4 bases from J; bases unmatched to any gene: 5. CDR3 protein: CAISPDRGADTQYF. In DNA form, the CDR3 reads TGTGCCATCAGCCCAGACAGGGGGGCAGATACGCAGTATTTT.

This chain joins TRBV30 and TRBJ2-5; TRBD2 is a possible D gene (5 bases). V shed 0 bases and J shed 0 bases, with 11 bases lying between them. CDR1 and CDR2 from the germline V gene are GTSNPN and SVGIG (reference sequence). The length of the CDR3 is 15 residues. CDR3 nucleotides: TGTGCCTGGAGTGTACGGACTCAACACCAAGAGACCCAGTACTTC. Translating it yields CAWSVRTQHQETQYF.

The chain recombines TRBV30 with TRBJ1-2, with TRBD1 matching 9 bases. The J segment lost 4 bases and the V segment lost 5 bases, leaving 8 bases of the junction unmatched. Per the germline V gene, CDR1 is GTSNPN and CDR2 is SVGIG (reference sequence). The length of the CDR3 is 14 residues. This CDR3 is CAWGKPGQGYGYTF. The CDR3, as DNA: TGTGCCTGGGGAAAACCGGGACAGGGCTATGGCTACACCTTC.

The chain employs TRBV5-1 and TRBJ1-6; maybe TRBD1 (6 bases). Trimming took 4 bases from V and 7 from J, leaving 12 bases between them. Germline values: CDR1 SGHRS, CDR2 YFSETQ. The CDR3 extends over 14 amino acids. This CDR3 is CASSLPGQNSPLHF. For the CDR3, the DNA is TGCGCCAGCAGCCTTCCGGGACAAAATTCACCCCTCCACTTT.

CDR3 sequence reads: CASSPGTRGGEQYF. The DNA for the CDR3 is TGTGCCAGCAGCCCCGGGACTCGGGGGGGCGAGCAGTACTTC. The rearrangement joins TRBV7-2 to TRBJ2-7; 8 bases agree with TRBD2. The germline gives CDR1 SGHTA, CDR2 FQGNSA. Unmatched junction bases numbered 9, after V lost 5 bases and J lost 6 bases. The CDR3 is made up of 14 amino acids.

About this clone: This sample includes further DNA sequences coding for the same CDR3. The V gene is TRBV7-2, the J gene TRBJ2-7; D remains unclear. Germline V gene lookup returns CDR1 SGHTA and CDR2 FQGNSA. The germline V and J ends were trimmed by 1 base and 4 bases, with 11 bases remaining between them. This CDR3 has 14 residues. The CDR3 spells CASSLDSGGYEQYF. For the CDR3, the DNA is TGTGCCAGCAGCTTAGATTCGGGTGGGTACGAGCAGTACTTC.

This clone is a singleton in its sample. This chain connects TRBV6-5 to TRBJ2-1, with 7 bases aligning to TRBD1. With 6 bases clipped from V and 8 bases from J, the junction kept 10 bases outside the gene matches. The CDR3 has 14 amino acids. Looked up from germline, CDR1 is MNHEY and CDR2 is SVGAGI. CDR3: CASSDATGTHEQFF. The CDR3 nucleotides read TGTGCCAGCAGCGATGCGACAGGGACCCATGAGCAGTTCTTC.

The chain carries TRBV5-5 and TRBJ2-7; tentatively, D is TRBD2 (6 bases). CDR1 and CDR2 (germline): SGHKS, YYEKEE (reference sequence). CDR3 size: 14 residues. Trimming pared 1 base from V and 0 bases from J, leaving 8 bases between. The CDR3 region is CASSLSGGSYEQYF. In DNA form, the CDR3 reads TGTGCCAGCAGCTTGTCCGGGGGCTCCTACGAGCAGTACTTC.

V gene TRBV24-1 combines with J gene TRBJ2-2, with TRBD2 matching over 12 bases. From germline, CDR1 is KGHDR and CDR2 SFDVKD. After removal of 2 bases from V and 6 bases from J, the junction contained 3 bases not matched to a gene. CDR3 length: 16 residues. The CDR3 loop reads CATSDYSSGRAGELFF. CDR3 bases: TGTGCCACCAGTGATTATTCTAGCGGGAGGGCCGGGGAGCTGTTTTTT.

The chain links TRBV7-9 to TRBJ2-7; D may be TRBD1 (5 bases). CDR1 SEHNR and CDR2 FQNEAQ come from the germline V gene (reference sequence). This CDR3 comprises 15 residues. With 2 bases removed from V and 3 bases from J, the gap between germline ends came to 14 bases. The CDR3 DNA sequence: TGTGCCAGCAGCTTATCGGGCAGGGATGGCTACGAGCAGTACTTC. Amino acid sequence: CASSLSGRDGYEQYF.

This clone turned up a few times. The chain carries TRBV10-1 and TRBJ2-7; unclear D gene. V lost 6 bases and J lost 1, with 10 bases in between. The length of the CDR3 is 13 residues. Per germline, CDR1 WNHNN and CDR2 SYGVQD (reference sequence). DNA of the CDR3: TGCGCCAGCAGCCCGGGCAGGTCCTACGAGCAGTACTTC. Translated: CASSPGRSYEQYF.

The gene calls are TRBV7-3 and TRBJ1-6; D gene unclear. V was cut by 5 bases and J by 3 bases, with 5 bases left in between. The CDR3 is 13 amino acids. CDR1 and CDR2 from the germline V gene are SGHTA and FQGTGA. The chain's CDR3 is CASSPDYNSPLHF. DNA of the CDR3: TGTGCCAGCAGCCCAGACTATAATTCACCCCTCCACTTT. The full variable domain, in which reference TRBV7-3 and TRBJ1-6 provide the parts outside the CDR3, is GAGVSQTPSNKVTEKGKYVELRCDPISGHTALYWYRQSLGQGPEFLIYFQGTGAADDSGLPNDRFFAVRPEGSVSTLKIQRTERGDSAVYLCASSPDYNSPLHFGNGTRLTVT.

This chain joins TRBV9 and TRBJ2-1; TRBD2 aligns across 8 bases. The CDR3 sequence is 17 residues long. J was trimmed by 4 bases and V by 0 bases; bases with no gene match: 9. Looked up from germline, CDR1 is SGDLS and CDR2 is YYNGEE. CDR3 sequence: CASSVDGRASGYNEQFF. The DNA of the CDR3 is TGTGCCAGCAGCGTAGATGGGAGGGCTAGCGGGTACAATGAGCAGTTCTTC.

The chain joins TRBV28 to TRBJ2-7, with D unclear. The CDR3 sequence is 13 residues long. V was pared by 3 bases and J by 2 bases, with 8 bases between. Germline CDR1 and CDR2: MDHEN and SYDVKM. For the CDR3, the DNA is TGTGCCAGCAGTTTGGGCCAGACCTACGAGCAGTACTTC. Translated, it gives CASSLGQTYEQYF.

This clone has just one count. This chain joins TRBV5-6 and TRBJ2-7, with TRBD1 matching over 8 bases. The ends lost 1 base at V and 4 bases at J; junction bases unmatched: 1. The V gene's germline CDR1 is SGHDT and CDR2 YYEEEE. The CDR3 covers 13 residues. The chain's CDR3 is CASSLTGGYEQYF. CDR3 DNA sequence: TGTGCCAGCAGCTTGACAGGGGGATACGAGCAGTACTTC.

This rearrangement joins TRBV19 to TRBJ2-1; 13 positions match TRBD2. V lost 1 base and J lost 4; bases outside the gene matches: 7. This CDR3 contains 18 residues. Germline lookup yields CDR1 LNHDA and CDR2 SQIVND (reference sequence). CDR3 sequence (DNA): TGTGCCAGTAGTATAGGACTAGCGGGAGGCATCGGGTACAATGAGCAGTTCTTC. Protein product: CASSIGLAGGIGYNEQFF.

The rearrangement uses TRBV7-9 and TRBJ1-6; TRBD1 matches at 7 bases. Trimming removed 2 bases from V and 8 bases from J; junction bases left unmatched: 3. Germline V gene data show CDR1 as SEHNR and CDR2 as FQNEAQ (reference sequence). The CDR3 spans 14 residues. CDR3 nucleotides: TGTGCCAGCAGCTTAAGGGGGCATGATTCACCCCTCCACTTT. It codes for CASSLRGHDSPLHF.

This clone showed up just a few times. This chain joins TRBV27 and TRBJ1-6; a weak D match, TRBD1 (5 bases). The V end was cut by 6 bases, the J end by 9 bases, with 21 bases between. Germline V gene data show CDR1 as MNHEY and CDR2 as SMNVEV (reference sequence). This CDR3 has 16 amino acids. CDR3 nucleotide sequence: TGTGCCAGCAGCCGTCGCCAGGGTGCAGAAATTTCACCCCTCCACTTT. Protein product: CASSRRQGAEISPLHF.

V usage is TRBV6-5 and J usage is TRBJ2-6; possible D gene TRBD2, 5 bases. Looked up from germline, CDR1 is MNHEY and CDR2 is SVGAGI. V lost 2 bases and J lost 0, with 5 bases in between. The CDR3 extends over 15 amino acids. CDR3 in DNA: TGTGCCAGCAGTTACGGGAGCTCTGGGGCCAACGTCCTGACTTTC. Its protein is CASSYGSSGANVLTF.

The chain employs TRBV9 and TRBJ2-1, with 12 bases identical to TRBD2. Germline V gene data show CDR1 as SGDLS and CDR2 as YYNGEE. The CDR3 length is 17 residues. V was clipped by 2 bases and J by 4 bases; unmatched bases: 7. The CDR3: CASSVETSGSGYNEQFF. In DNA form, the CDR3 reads TGTGCCAGCAGCGTTGAGACTAGCGGGAGTGGTTACAATGAGCAGTTCTTC.

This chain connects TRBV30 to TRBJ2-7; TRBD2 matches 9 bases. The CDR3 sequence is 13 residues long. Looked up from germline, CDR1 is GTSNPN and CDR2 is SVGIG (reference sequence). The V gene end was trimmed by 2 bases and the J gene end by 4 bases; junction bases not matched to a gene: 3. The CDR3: CAWSIGLAYEQYF. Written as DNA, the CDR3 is TGTGCCTGGAGTATCGGACTAGCGTACGAGCAGTACTTC.

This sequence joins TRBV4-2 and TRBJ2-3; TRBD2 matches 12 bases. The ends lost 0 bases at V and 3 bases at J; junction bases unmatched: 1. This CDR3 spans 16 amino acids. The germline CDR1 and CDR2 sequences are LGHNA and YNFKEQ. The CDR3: CASSQDGLAGTDTQYF. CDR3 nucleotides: TGTGCCAGCAGCCAAGACGGACTAGCGGGGACAGATACGCAGTATTTT.

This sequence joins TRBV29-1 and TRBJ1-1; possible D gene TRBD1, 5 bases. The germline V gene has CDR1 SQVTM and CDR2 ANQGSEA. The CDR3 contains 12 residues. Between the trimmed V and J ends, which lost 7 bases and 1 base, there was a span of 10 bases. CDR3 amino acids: CSARTGNTEAFF. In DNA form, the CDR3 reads TGCAGCGCAAGAACAGGGAACACTGAAGCTTTCTTT.